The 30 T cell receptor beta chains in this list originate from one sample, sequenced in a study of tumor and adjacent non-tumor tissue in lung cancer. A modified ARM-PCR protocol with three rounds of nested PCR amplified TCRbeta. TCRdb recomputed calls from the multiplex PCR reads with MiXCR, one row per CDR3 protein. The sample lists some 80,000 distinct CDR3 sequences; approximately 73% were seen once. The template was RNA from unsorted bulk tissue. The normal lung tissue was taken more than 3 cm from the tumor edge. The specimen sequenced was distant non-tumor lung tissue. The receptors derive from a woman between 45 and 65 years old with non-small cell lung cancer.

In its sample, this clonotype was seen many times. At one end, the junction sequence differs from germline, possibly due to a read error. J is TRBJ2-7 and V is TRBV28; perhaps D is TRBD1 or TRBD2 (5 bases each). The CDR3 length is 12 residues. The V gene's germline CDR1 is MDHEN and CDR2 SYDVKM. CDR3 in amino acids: CASSPPRGPLHF. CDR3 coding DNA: TGTGCCAGCAGTCCCCCCCGGGGCCCCCTCCACTTC.

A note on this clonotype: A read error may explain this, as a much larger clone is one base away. Here the CDR3 reads CTSSSGDRLGGYTF. CDR3 sequence (DNA): TGCACCAGCAGCAGCGGAGACAGGTTAGGTGGCTACACCTTC. The chain employs TRBV5-1 and TRBJ1-2, with D tentatively TRBD1 (6 bases). Germline V CDR1 and CDR2: SGHRS, YFSETQ. The CDR3 is 14 amino acids. Supplemented by reference TRBV5-1 and TRBJ1-2, the full variable domain reads KAGVTQTPRYLIKTRGQQVTLSCSPISGHRSVSWYQQTPGQGLQFLFEYFSETQRNKGNFPGRFSGRQFSNSRSEMNVSTLELGDSALYLCTSSSGDRLGGYTFGSGTRLTVV.

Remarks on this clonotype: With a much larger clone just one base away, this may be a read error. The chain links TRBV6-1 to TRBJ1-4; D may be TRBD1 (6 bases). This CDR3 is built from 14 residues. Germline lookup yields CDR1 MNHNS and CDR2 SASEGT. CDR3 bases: TGTGCCAGCAGGGGGGGGCAGGTTAATGTAAAACTGTTTTTT. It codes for CASRGGQVNVKLFF.

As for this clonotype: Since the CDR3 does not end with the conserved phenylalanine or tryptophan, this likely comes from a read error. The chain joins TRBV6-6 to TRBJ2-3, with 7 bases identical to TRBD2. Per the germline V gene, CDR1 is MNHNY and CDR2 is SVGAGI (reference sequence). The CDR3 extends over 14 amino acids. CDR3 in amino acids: CASTPGGLIDMQYL. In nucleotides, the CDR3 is TGTGCCAGCACCCCGGGAGGACTGATAGATATGCAGTATCTT.

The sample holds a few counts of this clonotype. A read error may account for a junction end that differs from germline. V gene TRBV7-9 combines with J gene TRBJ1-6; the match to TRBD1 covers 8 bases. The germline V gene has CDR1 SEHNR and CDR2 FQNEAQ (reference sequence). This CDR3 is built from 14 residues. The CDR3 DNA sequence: TGTGCCAGCAGTTCGACAGGGGAAGGATCACTCCTCCACTTT. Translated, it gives CASSSTGEGSLLHF.

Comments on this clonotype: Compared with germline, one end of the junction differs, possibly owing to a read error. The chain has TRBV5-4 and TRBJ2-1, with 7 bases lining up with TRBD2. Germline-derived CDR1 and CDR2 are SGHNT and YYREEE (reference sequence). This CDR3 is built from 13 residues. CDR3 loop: CASSPRGESEQFF. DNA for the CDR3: TGTGCTAGCAGCCCCCGGGGGGAGTCTGAGCAGTTCTTC. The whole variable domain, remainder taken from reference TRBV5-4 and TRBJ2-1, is ETGVTQSPTHLIKTRGQQVTLRCSSQSGHNTVSWYQQALGQGPQFIFQYYREEENGRGNFPPRFSGLQFPNYSSELNVNALELDDSALYLCASSPRGESEQFFGPGTRLTVL.

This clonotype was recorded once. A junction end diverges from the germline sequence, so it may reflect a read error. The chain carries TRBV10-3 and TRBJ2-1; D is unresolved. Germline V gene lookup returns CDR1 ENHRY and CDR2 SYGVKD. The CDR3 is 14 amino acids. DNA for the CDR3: TGTGCCATCAGTGACTCAGACAACCTCAATGTGCAGTTCTTC. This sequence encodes CAISDSDNLNVQFF.

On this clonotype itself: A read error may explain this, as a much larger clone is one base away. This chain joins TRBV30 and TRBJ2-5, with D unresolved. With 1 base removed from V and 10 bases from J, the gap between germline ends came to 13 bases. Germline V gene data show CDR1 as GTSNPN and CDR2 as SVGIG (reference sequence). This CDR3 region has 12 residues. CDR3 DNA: TGTGCCTGGAGTGAACCGCCTGCGGTCCAGTACTTC. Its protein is CAWSEPPAVQYF.

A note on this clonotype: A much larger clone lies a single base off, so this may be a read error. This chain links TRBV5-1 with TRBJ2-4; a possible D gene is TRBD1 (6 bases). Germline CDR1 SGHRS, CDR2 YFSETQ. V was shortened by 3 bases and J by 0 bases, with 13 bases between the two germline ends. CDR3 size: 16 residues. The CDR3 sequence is CASSSTGRQAKNIQYF. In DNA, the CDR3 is TGCGCCAGCAGCTCGACAGGACGCCAAGCCAAAAACATTCAGTACTTC.

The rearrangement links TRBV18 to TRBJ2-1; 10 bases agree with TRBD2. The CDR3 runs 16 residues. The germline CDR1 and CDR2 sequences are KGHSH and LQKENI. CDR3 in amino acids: CVGSPTTSGNIDEQFF. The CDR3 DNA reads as TGTGTCGGCTCACCGACTACTAGCGGGAATATCGATGAGCAGTTCTTC.

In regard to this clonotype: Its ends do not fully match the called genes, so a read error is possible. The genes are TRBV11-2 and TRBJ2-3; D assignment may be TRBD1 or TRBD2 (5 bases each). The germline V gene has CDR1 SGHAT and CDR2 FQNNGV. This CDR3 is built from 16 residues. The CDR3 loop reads CTSSLGVLANTDTQYF. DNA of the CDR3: TGTACCAGCAGCTTAGGGGTCCTAGCTAACACAGATACACAGTATTTT.

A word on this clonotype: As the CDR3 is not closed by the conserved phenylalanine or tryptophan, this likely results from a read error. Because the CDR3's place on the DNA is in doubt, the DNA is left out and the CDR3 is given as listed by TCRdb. CDR3: CASSVTSAISYELYS. The chain links TRBV7-8 to TRBJ2-7; no DNA check was done on the table's D call, TRBD2. The germline V gene has CDR1 SGHVS and CDR2 FQNEAQ. The CDR3 length is 15 residues, termini included.

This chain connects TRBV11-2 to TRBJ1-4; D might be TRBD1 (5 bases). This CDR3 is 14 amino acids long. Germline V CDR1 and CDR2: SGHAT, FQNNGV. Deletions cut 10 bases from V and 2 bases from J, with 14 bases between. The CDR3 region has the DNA TGTGCCACTAGCTTAGCAGGGACTAATGAAAAACTGTTTTTT. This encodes CATSLAGTNEKLFF.

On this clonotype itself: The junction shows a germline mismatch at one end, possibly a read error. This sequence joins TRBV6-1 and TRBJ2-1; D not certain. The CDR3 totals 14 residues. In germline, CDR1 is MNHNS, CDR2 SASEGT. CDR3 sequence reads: CASTISGTYNEQFF. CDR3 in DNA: TGTGCCAGTACAATATCGGGTACCTACAATGAACAGTTCTTC.

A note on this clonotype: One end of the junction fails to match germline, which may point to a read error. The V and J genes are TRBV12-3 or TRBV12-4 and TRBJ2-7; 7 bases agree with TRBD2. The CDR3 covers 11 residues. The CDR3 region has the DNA TGTGCCAGCTCGTCCCGGGGGGAGCACTACTTC. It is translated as CASSSRGEHYF.

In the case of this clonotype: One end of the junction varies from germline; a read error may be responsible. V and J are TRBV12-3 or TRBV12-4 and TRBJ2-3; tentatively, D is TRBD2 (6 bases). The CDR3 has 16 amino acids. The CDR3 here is CVSSPGGRGGTDTQYF. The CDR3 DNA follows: TGTGTCAGCAGTCCCGGGGGTCGGGGAGGAACAGATACACAGTATTTT.

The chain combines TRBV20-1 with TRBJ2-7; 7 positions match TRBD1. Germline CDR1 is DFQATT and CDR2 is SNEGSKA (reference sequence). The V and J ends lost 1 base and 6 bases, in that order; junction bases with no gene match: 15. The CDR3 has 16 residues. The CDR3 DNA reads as TGCAGTGCTAGAGCCATCGGAGGTTTAGGGGGCAGCGAGCAGTACTTC. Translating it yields CSARAIGGLGGSEQYF.

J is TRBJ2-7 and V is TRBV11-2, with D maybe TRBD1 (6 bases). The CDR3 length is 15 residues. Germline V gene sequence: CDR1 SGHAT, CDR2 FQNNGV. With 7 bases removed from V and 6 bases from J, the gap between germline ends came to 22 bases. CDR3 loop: CASNVGRGAMVEQYF. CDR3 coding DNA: TGTGCCAGCAACGTCGGCAGGGGCGCGATGGTCGAGCAGTACTTC. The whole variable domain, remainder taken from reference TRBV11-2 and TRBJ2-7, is EAGVAQSPRYKIIEKRQSVAFWCNPISGHATLYWYQQILGQGPKLLIQFQNNGVVDDSQLPKDRFSAERLKGVDSTLKIQPAKLEDSAVYLCASNVGRGAMVEQYFGPGTRLTVT.

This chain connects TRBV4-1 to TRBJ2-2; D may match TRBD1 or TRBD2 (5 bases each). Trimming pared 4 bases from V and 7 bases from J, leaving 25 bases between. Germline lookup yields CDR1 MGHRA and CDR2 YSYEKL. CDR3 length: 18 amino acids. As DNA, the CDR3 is TGCGCCAGCAGCCGCCAAGAACAAGGTTGGGGGTCAAGCGGGGAGCTGTTTTTT. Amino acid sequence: CASSRQEQGWGSSGELFF.

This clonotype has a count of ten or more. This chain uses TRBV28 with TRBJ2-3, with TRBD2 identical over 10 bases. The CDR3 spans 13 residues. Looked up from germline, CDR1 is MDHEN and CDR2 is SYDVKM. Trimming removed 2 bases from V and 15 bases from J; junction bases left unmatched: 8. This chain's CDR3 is CASSLGSLAGAYF. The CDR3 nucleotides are TGTGCCAGCAGTTTAGGTAGTCTAGCGGGGGCATATTTT.

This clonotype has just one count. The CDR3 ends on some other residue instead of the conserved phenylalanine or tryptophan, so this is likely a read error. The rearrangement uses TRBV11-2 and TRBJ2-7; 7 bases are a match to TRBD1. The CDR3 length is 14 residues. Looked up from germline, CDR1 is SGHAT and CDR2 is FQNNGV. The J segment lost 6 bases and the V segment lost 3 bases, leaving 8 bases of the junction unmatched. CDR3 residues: CASSFVRDSCEQYL. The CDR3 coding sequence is TGTGCCAGCAGCTTTGTTAGGGACAGCTGCGAGCAGTACCTT.

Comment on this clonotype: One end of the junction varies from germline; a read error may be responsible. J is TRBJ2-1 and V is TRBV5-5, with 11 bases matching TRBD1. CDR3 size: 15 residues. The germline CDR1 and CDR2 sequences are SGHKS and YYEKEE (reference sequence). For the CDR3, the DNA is TGTCCCAGCAGCTTCGGACAGGGGGCTGGCAAAGAGCAGTTCTTC. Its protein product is CPSSFGQGAGKEQFF.

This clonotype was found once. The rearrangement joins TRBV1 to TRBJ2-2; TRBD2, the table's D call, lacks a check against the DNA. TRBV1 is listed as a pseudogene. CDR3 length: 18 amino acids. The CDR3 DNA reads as TGCATCAGCAGCCAATACGGTAGCGGGAGTGGGAGAACCGGGGAGCTGTTTTTT. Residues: CISSQYGSGSGRTGELFF.

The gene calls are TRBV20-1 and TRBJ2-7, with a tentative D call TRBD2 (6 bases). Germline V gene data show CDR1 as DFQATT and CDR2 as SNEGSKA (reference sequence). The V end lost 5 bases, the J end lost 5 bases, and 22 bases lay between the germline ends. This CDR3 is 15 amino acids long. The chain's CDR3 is CSALHEDGSRDEQYF. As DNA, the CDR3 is TGCAGTGCTCTCCACGAGGACGGGAGTAGAGACGAGCAGTACTTC.

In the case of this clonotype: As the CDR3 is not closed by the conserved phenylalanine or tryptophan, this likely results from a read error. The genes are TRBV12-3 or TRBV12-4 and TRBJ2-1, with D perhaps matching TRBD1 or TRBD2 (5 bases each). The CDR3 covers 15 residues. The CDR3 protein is CASSFPGRGSNGQFI. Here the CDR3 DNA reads TGTGCCAGCAGTTTCCCGGGACGGGGATCTAATGGGCAGTTCATC.

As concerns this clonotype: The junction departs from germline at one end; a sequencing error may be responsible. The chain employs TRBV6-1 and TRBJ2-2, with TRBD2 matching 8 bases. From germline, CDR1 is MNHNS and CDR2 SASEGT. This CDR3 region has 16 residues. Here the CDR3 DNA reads TGCGCCAGCAGTGAAGATCCCGGGAGGGCCACCGGGGAGCTGTTTTTT. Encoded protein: CASSEDPGRATGELFF.

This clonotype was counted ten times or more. The CDR3 protein is CASSLVSGQGKYF. The CDR3, as DNA: TGTGCCAGCAGCTTAGTTTCCGGGCAGGGGAAGTACTTC. The chain is built from TRBV7-9 and TRBJ2-7, with D tentatively TRBD1 (6 bases). Per germline, CDR1 SEHNR and CDR2 FQNEAQ (reference sequence). V lost 1 base, J lost 11 bases, and 15 bases lay in between. There are 13 residues in the CDR3.

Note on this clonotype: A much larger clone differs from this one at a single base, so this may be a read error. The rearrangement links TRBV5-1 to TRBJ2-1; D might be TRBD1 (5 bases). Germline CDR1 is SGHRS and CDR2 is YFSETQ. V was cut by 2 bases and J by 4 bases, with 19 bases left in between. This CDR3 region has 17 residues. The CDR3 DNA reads TGCGCCAGCAGCTTTGCAGGCTTAAGACAGCTTTACAATGAGCAGTTCTTC. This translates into CASSFAGLRQLYNEQFF.

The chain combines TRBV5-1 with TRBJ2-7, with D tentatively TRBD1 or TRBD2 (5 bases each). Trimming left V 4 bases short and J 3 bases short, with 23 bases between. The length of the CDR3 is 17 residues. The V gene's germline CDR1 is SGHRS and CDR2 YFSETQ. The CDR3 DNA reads TGCGCCAGCAGCATGGTTGGACTGGGGGTTCGGCACTACGAGCAGTACTTC. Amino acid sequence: CASSMVGLGVRHYEQYF.

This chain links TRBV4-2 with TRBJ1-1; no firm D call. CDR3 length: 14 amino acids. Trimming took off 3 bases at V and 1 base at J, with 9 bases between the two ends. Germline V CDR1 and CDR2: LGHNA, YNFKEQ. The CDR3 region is CASSHRTPNTEAFF. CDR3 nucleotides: TGTGCCAGCAGCCACAGGACGCCGAACACTGAAGCTTTCTTT.